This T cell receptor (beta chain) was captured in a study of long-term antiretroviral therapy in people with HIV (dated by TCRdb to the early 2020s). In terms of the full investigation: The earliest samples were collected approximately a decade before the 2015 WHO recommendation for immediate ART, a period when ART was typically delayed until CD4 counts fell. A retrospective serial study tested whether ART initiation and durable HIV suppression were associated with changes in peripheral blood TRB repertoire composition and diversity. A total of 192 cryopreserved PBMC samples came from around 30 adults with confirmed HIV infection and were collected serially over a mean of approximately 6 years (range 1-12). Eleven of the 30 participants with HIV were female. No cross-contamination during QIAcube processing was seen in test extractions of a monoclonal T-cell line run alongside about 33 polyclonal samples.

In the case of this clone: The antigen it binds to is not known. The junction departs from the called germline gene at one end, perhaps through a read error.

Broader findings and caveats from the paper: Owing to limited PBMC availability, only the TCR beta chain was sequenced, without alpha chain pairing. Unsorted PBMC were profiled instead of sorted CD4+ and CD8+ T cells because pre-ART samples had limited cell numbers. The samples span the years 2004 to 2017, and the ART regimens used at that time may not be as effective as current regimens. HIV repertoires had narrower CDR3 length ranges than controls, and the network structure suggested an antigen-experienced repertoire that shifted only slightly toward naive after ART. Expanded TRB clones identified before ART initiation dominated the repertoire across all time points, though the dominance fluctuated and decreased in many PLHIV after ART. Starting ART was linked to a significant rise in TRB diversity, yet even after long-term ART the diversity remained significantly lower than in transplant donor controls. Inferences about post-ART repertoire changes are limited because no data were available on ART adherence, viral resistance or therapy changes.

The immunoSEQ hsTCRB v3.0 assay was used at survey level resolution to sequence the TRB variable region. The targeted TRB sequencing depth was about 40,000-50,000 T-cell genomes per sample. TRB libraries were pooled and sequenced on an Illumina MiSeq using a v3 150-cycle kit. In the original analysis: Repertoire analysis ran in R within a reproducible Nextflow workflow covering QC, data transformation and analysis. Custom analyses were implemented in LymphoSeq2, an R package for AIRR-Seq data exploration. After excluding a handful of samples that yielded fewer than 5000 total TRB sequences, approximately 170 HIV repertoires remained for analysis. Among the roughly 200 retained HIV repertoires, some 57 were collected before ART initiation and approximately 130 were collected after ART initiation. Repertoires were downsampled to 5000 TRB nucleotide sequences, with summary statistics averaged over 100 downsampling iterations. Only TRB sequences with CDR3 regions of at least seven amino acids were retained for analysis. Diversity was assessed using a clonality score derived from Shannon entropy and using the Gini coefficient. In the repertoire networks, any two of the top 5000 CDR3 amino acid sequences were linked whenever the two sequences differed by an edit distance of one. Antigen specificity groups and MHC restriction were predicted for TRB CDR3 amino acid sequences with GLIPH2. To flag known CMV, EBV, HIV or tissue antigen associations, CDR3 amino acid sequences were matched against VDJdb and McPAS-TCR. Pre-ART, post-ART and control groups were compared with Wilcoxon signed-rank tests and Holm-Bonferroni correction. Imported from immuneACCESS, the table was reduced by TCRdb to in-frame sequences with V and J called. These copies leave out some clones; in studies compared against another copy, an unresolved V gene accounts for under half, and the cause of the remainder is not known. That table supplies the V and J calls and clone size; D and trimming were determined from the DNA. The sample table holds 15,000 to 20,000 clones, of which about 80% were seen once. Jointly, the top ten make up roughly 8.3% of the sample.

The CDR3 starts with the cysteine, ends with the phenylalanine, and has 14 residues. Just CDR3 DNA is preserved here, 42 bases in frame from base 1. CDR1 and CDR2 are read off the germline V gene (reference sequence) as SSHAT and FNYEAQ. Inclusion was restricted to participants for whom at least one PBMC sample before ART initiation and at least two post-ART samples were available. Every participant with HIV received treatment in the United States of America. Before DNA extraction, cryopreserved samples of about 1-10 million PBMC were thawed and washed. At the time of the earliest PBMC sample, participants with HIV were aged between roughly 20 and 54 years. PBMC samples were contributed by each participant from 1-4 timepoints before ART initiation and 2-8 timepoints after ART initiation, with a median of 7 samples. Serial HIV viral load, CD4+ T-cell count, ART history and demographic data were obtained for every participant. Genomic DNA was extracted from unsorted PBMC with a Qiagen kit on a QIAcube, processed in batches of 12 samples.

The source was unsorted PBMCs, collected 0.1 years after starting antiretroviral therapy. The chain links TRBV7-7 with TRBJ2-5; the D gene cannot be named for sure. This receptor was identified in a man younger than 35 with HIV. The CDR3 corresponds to CASSLSLTQETQYF. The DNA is TGTGCTAGCAGCTTAAGTCTAACGCAAGAGACCCAGTACTTC.